These T cell receptor beta chains were read from a single sample in a study of a mutant IDH1 vaccine in newly diagnosed glioma. No antigens are known for them. Method: immunoSEQ multiplex PCR; TCRdb's copy keeps in-frame clones and lacks some. Of about 31,000 clones detected, roughly 75% appear once; the ten largest clones hold roughly 10%. This sample comprised PBMCs, obtained from a glioma patient whose treatment included an IDH1 peptide vaccine. The receptors originated from a woman aged 40 to 50 with glioma. Each CDR3 is given with its conserved first and last residue. A D gene is named only where the DNA matches it firmly. Clone size is given for some rows only: seen once, a few or many times, or a class if the clone is expanded.

clone size: NA
D gene: NA
V gene: TRBV19
J gene: TRBJ1-5
CDR3 protein: CASSYPGGGQPQHF
CDR3 DNA: TGTGCCAGTAGTTATCCTGGAGGGGGTCAGCCCCAGCATTTT

clone size: NA
D gene: NA
V gene: TRBV6-5
J gene: TRBJ1-2
CDR3 protein: CASSYSWGDYGYTF
CDR3 DNA: TGTGCCAGCAGTTACTCCTGGGGCGACTATGGCTACACCTTC

clone size: NA
D gene: NA
V gene: TRBV7-9
J gene: TRBJ2-5
CDR3 protein: CASSYGGQETQYF
CDR3 DNA: TGTGCCAGCAGCTATGGGGGCCAAGAGACCCAGTACTTC

clone size: NA
D gene: NA
V gene: TRBV4-1
J gene: TRBJ1-1
CDR3 protein: CASSQGRTADGTEAFF
CDR3 DNA: TGCGCCAGCAGCCAAGGCCGGACCGCCGACGGCACTGAAGCTTTCTTT

clone size: NA
D gene: TRBD1
V gene: TRBV4-1
J gene: TRBJ2-7
CDR3 protein: CASSQSTGGATYEQYF
CDR3 DNA: TGCGCCAGCAGCCAATCCACAGGGGGAGCAACCTACGAGCAGTACTTC

clone size: NA
D gene: NA
V gene: TRBV13
J gene: TRBJ1-3
CDR3 protein: CASSLTGMQGGNTIYF
CDR3 DNA: TGTGCCAGCAGCCTAACTGGTATGCAGGGCGGAAACACCATATATTTT

clone size: NA
D gene: NA
V gene: TRBV7-6
J gene: TRBJ2-6
CDR3 protein: CASSLVGPGANVLTF
CDR3 DNA: TGTGCCAGCAGCTTAGTAGGGCCCGGGGCCAACGTCCTGACTTTC

clone size: NA
D gene: TRBD1
V gene: TRBV9
J gene: TRBJ1-4
CDR3 protein: CASSVFGTGDEKLFF
CDR3 DNA: TGTGCCAGCAGCGTATTCGGGACAGGGGACGAAAAACTGTTTTTT

clone size: NA
D gene: TRBD1
V gene: TRBV2
J gene: TRBJ2-2
CDR3 protein: CASSPRQGNTGELFF
CDR3 DNA: TGTGCCAGCAGCCCTCGACAGGGGAACACCGGGGAGCTGTTTTTT

clone size: NA
D gene: NA
V gene: TRBV9
J gene: TRBJ1-5
CDR3 protein: CASSVGGPNQPQHF
CDR3 DNA: TGTGCCAGCAGCGTAGGAGGACCCAATCAGCCCCAGCATTTT

clone size: NA
D gene: TRBD1
V gene: TRBV5-1
J gene: TRBJ1-1
CDR3 protein: CASSPRGAGMNTEAFF
CDR3 DNA: TGCGCCAGCAGCCCCAGGGGGGCCGGGATGAACACTGAAGCTTTCTTT

clone size: NA
D gene: TRBD1
V gene: TRBV19
J gene: TRBJ2-5
CDR3 protein: CARLRTGPQETQYF
CDR3 DNA: TGTGCCAGGCTTCGGACAGGGCCACAGGAGACCCAGTACTTC

clone size: once
D gene: TRBD1
V gene: TRBV7-2
J gene: TRBJ1-2
CDR3 protein: CASSTGAWGYTF
CDR3 DNA: TGTGCCAGCAGTACAGGGGCCTGGGGCTACACCTTC

clone size: NA
D gene: NA
V gene: TRBV21-1
J gene: TRBJ1-2
CDR3 protein: CASPSLRFYGYTF
CDR3 DNA: TGTGCCAGCCCCTCGTTAAGGTTCTATGGCTACACCTTC

clone size: NA
D gene: NA
V gene: TRBV2
J gene: TRBJ2-5
CDR3 protein: CASKFQETQYF
CDR3 DNA: TGTGCCAGCAAATTCCAAGAGACCCAGTACTTC

clone size: few
D gene: NA
V gene: TRBV4-1
J gene: TRBJ1-5
CDR3 protein: CASSRAGQPQHF
CDR3 DNA: TGCGCCAGCAGCCGGGCGGGCCAGCCCCAGCATTTT

clone size: NA
D gene: NA
V gene: TRBV7-8
J gene: TRBJ1-1
CDR3 protein: CASSLSRQNTEAFF
CDR3 DNA: TGTGCCAGCAGCTTATCTCGACAGAACACTGAAGCTTTCTTT

clone size: NA
D gene: NA
V gene: TRBV5-1
J gene: TRBJ1-1
CDR3 protein: CASSLTAGNTEAFF
CDR3 DNA: TGCGCCAGCAGCCTGACCGCAGGGAACACTGAAGCTTTCTTT

clone size: NA
D gene: NA
V gene: TRBV6-1
J gene: TRBJ1-6
CDR3 protein: CATVAGAAYNSPLHF
CDR3 DNA: TGTGCCACCGTCGCAGGAGCAGCATATAATTCACCCCTCCACTTT

clone size: NA
D gene: NA
V gene: TRBV10-1
J gene: TRBJ2-2
CDR3 protein: CASSITNTGELFF
CDR3 DNA: TGCGCCAGCAGTATCACGAACACCGGGGAGCTGTTTTTT

clone size: NA
D gene: TRBD1
V gene: TRBV7-8
J gene: TRBJ1-6
CDR3 protein: CASTLRRTGGRSPLHF
CDR3 DNA: TGTGCCAGCACCCTACGGAGGACAGGGGGCAGATCACCCCTCCACTTT

clone size: NA
D gene: NA
V gene: TRBV9
J gene: TRBJ1-2
CDR3 protein: CASSPPPEGWANYGYTF
CDR3 DNA: TGTGCCAGCAGCCCACCCCCCGAGGGGTGGGCTAACTATGGCTACACCTTC

clone size: NA
D gene: NA
V gene: TRBV4-1
J gene: TRBJ2-3
CDR3 protein: CASSHWGTAGPDTQYF
CDR3 DNA: TGCGCCAGCAGCCACTGGGGGACCGCCGGGCCAGATACGCAGTATTTT

clone size: NA
D gene: NA
V gene: TRBV6-6
J gene: TRBJ2-7
CDR3 protein: CASSSTGGGTYEQYF
CDR3 DNA: TGTGCCAGCAGTTCTACAGGGGGGGGAACCTACGAGCAGTACTTC

clone size: NA
D gene: NA
V gene: TRBV27
J gene: TRBJ1-2
CDR3 protein: CASKRTVANTNYGYTF
CDR3 DNA: TGTGCCAGCAAACGGACAGTCGCCAATACTAACTATGGCTACACCTTC

clone size: NA
D gene: NA
V gene: TRBV2
J gene: TRBJ2-1
CDR3 protein: CASRDIMGSLYNEQFF
CDR3 DNA: TGTGCCAGCAGGGACATAATGGGGTCCCTATACAATGAGCAGTTCTTC

clone size: NA
D gene: NA
V gene: TRBV6-6
J gene: TRBJ1-5
CDR3 protein: CASSYGVSSNQPQHF
CDR3 DNA: TGTGCCAGCAGTTACGGAGTTTCCAGCAATCAGCCCCAGCATTTT

clone size: few
D gene: TRBD1
V gene: TRBV30
J gene: TRBJ1-2
CDR3 protein: CAEQTGADYGYTF
CDR3 DNA: TGTGCCGAACAGACAGGGGCGGACTATGGCTACACCTTC

clone size: few
D gene: NA
V gene: TRBV25-1
J gene: TRBJ1-5
CDR3 protein: CASSGQGWDRNQPQHF
CDR3 DNA: TGTGCCAGCAGTGGGCAGGGATGGGATCGCAATCAGCCCCAGCATTTT

clone size: NA
D gene: NA
V gene: TRBV7-6
J gene: TRBJ1-1
CDR3 protein: CASSFQPLNTEAFF
CDR3 DNA: TGTGCCAGCAGCTTCCAACCGCTGAACACTGAAGCTTTCTTT

clone size: NA
D gene: NA
V gene: TRBV7-2
J gene: TRBJ1-1
CDR3 protein: CASSPAWVRANTEAFF
CDR3 DNA: TGTGCCAGCAGCCCCGCTTGGGTCAGGGCAAACACTGAAGCTTTCTTT

clone size: once
D gene: NA
V gene: TRBV7-7
J gene: TRBJ1-4
CDR3 protein: CASSPGGGNLEKLFF
CDR3 DNA: TGTGCTAGCAGCCCCGGGGGAGGGAACTTAGAAAAACTGTTTTTT

clone size: few
D gene: NA
V gene: TRBV2
J gene: TRBJ2-3
CDR3 protein: CASSEAGTSTDTQYF
CDR3 DNA: TGTGCCAGCAGTGAAGCCGGGACTAGCACAGATACGCAGTATTTT

clone size: NA
D gene: NA
V gene: TRBV6-5
J gene: TRBJ1-2
CDR3 protein: CASGDTGRGYTF
CDR3 DNA: TGTGCCAGCGGGGACACAGGGCGGGGCTACACCTTC

clone size: NA
D gene: NA
V gene: TRBV11-2
J gene: TRBJ1-6
CDR3 protein: CASSQVNNSPLHF
CDR3 DNA: TGTGCCAGCAGCCAGGTTAATAATTCACCCCTCCACTTT

clone size: NA
D gene: TRBD2
V gene: TRBV5-4
J gene: TRBJ2-2
CDR3 protein: CASSGAGSLAGNTGELFF
CDR3 DNA: TGTGCCAGCAGCGGAGCCGGGTCCTTAGCGGGGAACACCGGGGAGCTGTTTTTT

clone size: NA
D gene: TRBD1
V gene: TRBV28
J gene: TRBJ1-6
CDR3 protein: CASIPGQGGIYSPLHF
CDR3 DNA: TGTGCCAGCATCCCCGGACAGGGGGGTATCTATTCACCCCTCCACTTT

clone size: NA
D gene: TRBD1
V gene: TRBV18
J gene: TRBJ1-6
CDR3 protein: CASSPLGGQGDSPLHF
CDR3 DNA: TGTGCCAGCTCACCACTGGGAGGACAGGGAGATTCACCCCTCCACTTT

clone size: NA
D gene: TRBD2
V gene: TRBV7-8
J gene: TRBJ2-7
CDR3 protein: CASSLRRGAHYEQYF
CDR3 DNA: TGTGCCAGCAGCTTAAGGCGGGGGGCCCACTACGAGCAGTACTTC

clone size: NA
D gene: NA
V gene: TRBV5-1
J gene: TRBJ1-2
CDR3 protein: CASTTTGEDYGYTF
CDR3 DNA: TGCGCCAGCACCACTACGGGGGAGGACTATGGCTACACCTTC

clone size: NA
D gene: NA
V gene: TRBV6-5
J gene: TRBJ2-3
CDR3 protein: CASSYERRRTDTQYF
CDR3 DNA: TGTGCCAGCAGTTACGAGCGGCGGAGAACAGATACGCAGTATTTT

clone size: NA
D gene: NA
V gene: TRBV7-8
J gene: TRBJ1-4
CDR3 protein: CASSLFFWDGSSKELFF
CDR3 DNA: TGTGCCAGCAGCTTATTTTTCTGGGACGGGAGTTCTAAGGAACTGTTTTTT

clone size: few
D gene: NA
V gene: TRBV1
J gene: TRBJ1-5
CDR3 protein: CTSSQERPRTGTSGCNQPQHF
CDR3 DNA: TGCACCAGCAGCCAAGAAAGGCCCCGGACAGGGACTAGCGGGTGCAATCAGCCCCAGCATTTT

clone size: NA
D gene: TRBD1
V gene: TRBV6-5
J gene: TRBJ2-7
CDR3 protein: CASRRSGTGWPEQYF
CDR3 DNA: TGTGCCAGCAGGCGTTCCGGGACAGGGTGGCCCGAGCAGTACTTC

clone size: NA
D gene: TRBD1
V gene: TRBV2
J gene: TRBJ1-5
CDR3 protein: CASTQGTDRGYQPQHF
CDR3 DNA: TGTGCCAGCACCCAGGGGACCGACAGGGGCTATCAGCCCCAGCATTTT

clone size: NA
D gene: NA
V gene: TRBV19
J gene: TRBJ1-1
CDR3 protein: CASSNRGGNTEAFF
CDR3 DNA: TGTGCCAGTAGTAATAGGGGTGGGAACACTGAAGCTTTCTTT

clone size: NA
D gene: TRBD1
V gene: TRBV5-1
J gene: TRBJ1-2
CDR3 protein: CASSLGTGGDGYTF
CDR3 DNA: TGCGCCAGCAGCTTAGGGACAGGGGGAGATGGCTACACCTTC

clone size: NA
D gene: TRBD1
V gene: TRBV9
J gene: TRBJ2-1
CDR3 protein: CASSVGDSHNEQFF
CDR3 DNA: TGTGCCAGCAGCGTAGGGGACAGTCACAATGAGCAGTTCTTC

clone size: NA
D gene: TRBD2
V gene: TRBV5-1
J gene: TRBJ2-3
CDR3 protein: CASSLELAGLATDTQYF
CDR3 DNA: TGCGCCAGCAGCTTGGAGCTAGCGGGTCTCGCCACAGATACGCAGTATTTT

clone size: NA
D gene: NA
V gene: TRBV6-6
J gene: TRBJ1-5
CDR3 protein: CASSTAYSNQPQHF
CDR3 DNA: TGTGCCAGCAGTACAGCGTATAGCAATCAGCCCCAGCATTTT

clone size: NA
D gene: NA
V gene: TRBV4-3
J gene: TRBJ1-2
CDR3 protein: CASSQDEEGTGYTF
CDR3 DNA: TGCGCCAGCAGCCAAGACGAGGAGGGGACGGGCTACACCTTC

clone size: NA
D gene: TRBD2
V gene: TRBV7-6
J gene: TRBJ2-3
CDR3 protein: CASSLSAGGQVQYF
CDR3 DNA: TGTGCCAGCAGCTTATCCGCGGGGGGGCAGGTGCAGTATTTT

clone size: NA
D gene: NA
V gene: TRBV29-1
J gene: TRBJ1-2
CDR3 protein: CSVGDPYGYTF
CDR3 DNA: TGCAGCGTTGGGGACCCCTATGGCTACACCTTC

clone size: NA
D gene: NA
V gene: TRBV2
J gene: TRBJ1-3
CDR3 protein: CASSVPDGPSGNTIYF
CDR3 DNA: TGTGCCAGCAGCGTACCGGACGGACCCTCTGGAAACACCATATATTTT

clone size: NA
D gene: NA
V gene: TRBV2
J gene: TRBJ2-5
CDR3 protein: CASSGTSPQETQYF
CDR3 DNA: TGTGCCAGCAGTGGGACTTCTCCTCAAGAGACCCAGTACTTC

clone size: NA
D gene: NA
V gene: TRBV2
J gene: TRBJ2-1
CDR3 protein: CASRKGANNEQFF
CDR3 DNA: TGTGCCAGCAGAAAAGGAGCCAACAATGAGCAGTTCTTC

clone size: NA
D gene: NA
V gene: TRBV29-1
J gene: TRBJ1-5
CDR3 protein: CSAAGGANQPQHF
CDR3 DNA: TGCAGCGCCGCCGGTGGGGCAAATCAGCCCCAGCATTTT

clone size: NA
D gene: NA
V gene: TRBV7-9
J gene: TRBJ1-2
CDR3 protein: CASSLPLNYGYTF
CDR3 DNA: TGTGCCAGCAGCCTCCCCCTCAACTATGGCTACACCTTC

clone size: NA
D gene: TRBD1
V gene: TRBV7-2
J gene: TRBJ2-2
CDR3 protein: CASSYRQGDNTGELFF
CDR3 DNA: TGTGCCAGCAGCTACCGACAGGGCGATAACACCGGGGAGCTGTTTTTT

clone size: NA
D gene: NA
V gene: TRBV27
J gene: TRBJ2-7
CDR3 protein: CASSLWGSYEQYF
CDR3 DNA: TGTGCCAGCAGTTTATGGGGGTCCTACGAGCAGTACTTC